This entry describes one T cell receptor (beta chain). Antigen specificity is unknown. The sample belongs to a study of cytomegalovirus exposure and HLA in healthy donors. PCR involved 60 Vbeta and 13 Jbeta primers. Using immunoSEQ multiplex PCR, the repertoire was profiled, and TCRdb retains in-frame clones only, with some absent. The sample records about 150,000 clones, approximately 61% being singletons. Whole-study results and caveats: Cytomegalovirus status was reportedly diagnosed by the classifier with high sensitivity and specificity.

This receptor was taken from a human donor in good health. Sequencing used PBMCs.

Here the CDR3 reads CASSPRAGEQFF. The DNA for the CDR3 is TGTGCCAGCTCACCACGGGCGGGGGAGCAGTTCTTC. This rearrangement joins TRBV18 to TRBJ2-1; the D gene is possibly TRBD2 (6 bases). V lost 1 base and J lost 10, with 8 bases in between. Germline V gives CDR1 KGHSH, CDR2 LQKENI. The CDR3 covers 12 residues.